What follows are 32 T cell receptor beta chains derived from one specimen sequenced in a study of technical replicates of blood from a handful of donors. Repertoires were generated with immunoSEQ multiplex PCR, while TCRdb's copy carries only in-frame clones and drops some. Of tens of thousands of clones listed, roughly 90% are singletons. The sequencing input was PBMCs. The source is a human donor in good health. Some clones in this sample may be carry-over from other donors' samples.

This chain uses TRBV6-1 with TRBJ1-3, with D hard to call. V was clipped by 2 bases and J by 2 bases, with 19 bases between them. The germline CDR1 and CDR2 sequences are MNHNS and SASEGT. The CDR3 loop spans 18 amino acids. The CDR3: CASSEFLGLGRTGNTIYF. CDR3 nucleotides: TGTGCCAGCAGTGAATTTCTTGGGCTGGGGAGGACTGGAAACACCATATATTTT.

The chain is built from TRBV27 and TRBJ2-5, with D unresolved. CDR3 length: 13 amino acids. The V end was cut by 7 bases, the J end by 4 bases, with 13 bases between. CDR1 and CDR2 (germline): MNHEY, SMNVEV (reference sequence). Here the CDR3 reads CASKQNPVETQYF. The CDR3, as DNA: TGTGCCAGCAAACAGAACCCCGTAGAGACCCAGTACTTC.

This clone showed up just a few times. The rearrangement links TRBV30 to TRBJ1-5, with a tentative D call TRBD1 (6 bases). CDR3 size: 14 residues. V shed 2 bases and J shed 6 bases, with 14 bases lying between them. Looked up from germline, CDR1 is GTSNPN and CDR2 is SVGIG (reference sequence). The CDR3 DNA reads TGTGCCTGGAGTCGGGAACAGGGCGGTCAGCCCCAGCATTTT. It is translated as CAWSREQGGQPQHF.

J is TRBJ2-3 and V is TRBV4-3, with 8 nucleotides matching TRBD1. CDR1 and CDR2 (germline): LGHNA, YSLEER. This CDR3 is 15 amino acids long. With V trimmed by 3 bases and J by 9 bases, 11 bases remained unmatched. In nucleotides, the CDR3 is TGCGCCAGCAGCCAGGCAGGACAGGGAGACAGAACGCAGTATTTT. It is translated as CASSQAGQGDRTQYF.

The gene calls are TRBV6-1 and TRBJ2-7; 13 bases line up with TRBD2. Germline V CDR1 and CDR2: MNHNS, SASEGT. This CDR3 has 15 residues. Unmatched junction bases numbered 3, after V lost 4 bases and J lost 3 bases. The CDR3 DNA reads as TGTGCCAGCAGTGTCGGACTAGCGGGAGACTACGAGCAGTACTTC. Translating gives CASSVGLAGDYEQYF.

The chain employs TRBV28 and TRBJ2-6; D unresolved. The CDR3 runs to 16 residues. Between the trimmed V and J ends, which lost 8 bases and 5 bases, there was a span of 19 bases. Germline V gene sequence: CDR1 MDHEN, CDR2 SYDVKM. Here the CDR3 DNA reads TGTGCCAGCGCCGACCGAGTCTCAGGCTGGGCCAACGTCCTGACTTTC. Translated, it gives CASADRVSGWANVLTF.

The chain's CDR3 is CASSIGVKGPFGQYF. The CDR3 nucleotides read TGCGCCAGCAGCATCGGGGTTAAAGGACCCTTTGGGCAGTACTTC. The chain couples TRBV5-1 to TRBJ2-7, with TRBD2 as a possible D gene (5 bases). V was trimmed by 4 bases and J by 9 bases, leaving 23 bases between them. The CDR3 length is 15 residues. Per the germline V gene, CDR1 is SGHRS and CDR2 is YFSETQ.

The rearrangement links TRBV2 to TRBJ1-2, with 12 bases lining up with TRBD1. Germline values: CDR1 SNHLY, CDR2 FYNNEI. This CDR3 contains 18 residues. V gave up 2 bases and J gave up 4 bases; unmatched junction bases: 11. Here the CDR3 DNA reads TGTGCCAGCAGTGAATTTCGAAGGGGACAGGGGGCGGTCTATGGCTACACCTTC. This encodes CASSEFRRGQGAVYGYTF.

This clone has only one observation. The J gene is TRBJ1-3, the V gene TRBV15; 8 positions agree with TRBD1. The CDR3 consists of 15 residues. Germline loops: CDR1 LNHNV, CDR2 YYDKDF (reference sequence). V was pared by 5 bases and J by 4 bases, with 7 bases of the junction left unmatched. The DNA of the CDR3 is TGTGCCACCAGCGCTGACAGGGGAAGAGGAAACACCATATATTTT. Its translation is CATSADRGRGNTIYF.

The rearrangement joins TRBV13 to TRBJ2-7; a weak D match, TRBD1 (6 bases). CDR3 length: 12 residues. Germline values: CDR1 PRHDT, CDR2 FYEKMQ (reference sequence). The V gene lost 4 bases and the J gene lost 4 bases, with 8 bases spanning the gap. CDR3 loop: CASSSQGYEQYF. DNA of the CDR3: TGTGCCAGCAGCTCACAGGGTTACGAGCAGTACTTC.

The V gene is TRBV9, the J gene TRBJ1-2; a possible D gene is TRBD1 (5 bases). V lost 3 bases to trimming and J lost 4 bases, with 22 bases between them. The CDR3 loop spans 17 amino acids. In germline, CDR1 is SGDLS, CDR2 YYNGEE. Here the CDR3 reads CASSGGRQSQGFYGYTF. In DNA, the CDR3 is TGTGCCAGCAGCGGGGGCCGGCAGTCGCAAGGTTTCTATGGCTACACCTTC.

CDR3 amino acids: CAISESPAGAPEQFF. In DNA form, the CDR3 reads TGTGCCATCAGTGAGTCGCCAGCGGGAGCCCCCGAGCAGTTCTTC. This rearrangement joins TRBV10-3 to TRBJ2-1; 8 nucleotides line up with TRBD2. The J segment lost 10 bases and the V segment lost 0 bases, leaving 8 bases of the junction unmatched. Germline-derived CDR1 and CDR2 are ENHRY and SYGVKD. The CDR3 contains 15 residues.

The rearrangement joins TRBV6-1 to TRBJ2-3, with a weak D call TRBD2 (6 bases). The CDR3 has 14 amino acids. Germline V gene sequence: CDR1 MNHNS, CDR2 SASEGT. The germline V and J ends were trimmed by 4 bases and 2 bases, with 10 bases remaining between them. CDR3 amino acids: CASSGGGDTDTQYF. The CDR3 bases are TGTGCCAGCAGTGGGGGCGGGGACACAGATACGCAGTATTTT.

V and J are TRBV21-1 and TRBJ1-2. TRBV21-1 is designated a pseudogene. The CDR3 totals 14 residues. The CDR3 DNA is TGTGCCAGCAGCAAAGAAGGAGCCCGCGGGGGCTACACCTTC. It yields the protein CASSKEGARGGYTF.

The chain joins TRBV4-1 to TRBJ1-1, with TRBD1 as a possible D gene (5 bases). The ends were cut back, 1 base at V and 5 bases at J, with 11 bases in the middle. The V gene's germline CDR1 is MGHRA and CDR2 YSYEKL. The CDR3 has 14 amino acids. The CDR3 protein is CASSQGGARTEAFF. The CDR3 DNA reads TGCGCCAGCAGCCAAGGTGGGGCGCGTACTGAAGCTTTCTTT.

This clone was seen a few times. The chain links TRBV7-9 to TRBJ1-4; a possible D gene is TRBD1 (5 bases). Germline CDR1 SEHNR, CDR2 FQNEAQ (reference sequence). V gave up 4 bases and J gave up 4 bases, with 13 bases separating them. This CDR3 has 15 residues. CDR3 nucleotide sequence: TGTGCCAGCAGCTCGAGTGACAGTAATAATGAAAAACTGTTTTTT. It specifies CASSSSDSNNEKLFF.

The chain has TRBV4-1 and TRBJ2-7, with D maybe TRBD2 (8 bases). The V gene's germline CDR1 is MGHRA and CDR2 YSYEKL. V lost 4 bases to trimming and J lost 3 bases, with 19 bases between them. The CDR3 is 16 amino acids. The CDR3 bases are TGCGCCAGCAGCCTAGGGGGCGGGGGGACCCTCTACGAGCAGTACTTC. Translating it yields CASSLGGGGTLYEQYF.

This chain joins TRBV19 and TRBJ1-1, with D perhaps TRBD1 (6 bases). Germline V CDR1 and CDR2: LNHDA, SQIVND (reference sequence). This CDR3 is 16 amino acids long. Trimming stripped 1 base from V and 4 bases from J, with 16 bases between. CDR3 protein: CASSIAGGASFTEAFF. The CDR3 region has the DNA TGTGCCAGTAGTATAGCGGGGGGCGCCAGCTTCACTGAAGCTTTCTTT.

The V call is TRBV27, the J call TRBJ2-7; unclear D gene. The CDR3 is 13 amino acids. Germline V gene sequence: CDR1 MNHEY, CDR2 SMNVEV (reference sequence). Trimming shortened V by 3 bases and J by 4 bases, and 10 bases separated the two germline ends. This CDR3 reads CASSFGPRYEQYF. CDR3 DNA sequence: TGTGCCAGCAGTTTTGGGCCCCGGTACGAGCAGTACTTC.

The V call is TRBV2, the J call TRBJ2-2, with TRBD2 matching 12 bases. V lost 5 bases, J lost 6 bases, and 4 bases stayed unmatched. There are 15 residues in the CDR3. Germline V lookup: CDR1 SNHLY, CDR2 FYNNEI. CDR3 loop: CASSLTSGSPGELFF. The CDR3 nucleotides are TGTGCCAGCAGTCTGACTAGCGGGAGCCCCGGGGAGCTGTTTTTT.

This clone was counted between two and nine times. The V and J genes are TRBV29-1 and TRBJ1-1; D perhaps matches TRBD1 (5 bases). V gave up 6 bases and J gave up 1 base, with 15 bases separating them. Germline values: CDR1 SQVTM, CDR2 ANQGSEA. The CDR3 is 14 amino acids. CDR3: CSVRGFDTNTEAFF. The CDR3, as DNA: TGCAGCGTACGGGGGTTTGACACGAACACTGAAGCTTTCTTT.

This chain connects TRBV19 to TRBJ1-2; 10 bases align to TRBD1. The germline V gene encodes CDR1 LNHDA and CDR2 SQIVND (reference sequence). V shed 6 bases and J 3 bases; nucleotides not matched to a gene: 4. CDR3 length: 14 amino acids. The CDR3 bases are TGTGCCAGTAGGAGGGACAGGGGACACTATGGCTACACCTTC. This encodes CASRRDRGHYGYTF. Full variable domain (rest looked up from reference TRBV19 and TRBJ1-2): DGGITQSPKYLFRKEGQNVTLSCEQNLNHDAMYWYRQDPGQGLRLIYYSQIVNDFQKGDIAEGYSVSREKKESFPLTVTSAQKNPTAFYLCASRRDRGHYGYTFGSGTRLTVV.

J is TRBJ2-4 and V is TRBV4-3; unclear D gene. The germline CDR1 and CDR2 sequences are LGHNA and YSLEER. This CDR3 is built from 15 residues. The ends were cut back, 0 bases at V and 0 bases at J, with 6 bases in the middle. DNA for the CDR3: TGCGCCAGCAGCCAAGAGCCAGTAGCCAAAAACATTCAGTACTTC. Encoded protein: CASSQEPVAKNIQYF.

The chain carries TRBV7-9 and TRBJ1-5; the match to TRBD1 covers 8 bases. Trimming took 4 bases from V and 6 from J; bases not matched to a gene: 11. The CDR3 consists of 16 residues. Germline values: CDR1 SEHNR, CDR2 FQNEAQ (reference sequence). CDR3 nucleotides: TGTGCCAGCAGCTCCCAACAGGGGGACGGCGGTCAGCCCCAGCATTTT. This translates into CASSSQQGDGGQPQHF.

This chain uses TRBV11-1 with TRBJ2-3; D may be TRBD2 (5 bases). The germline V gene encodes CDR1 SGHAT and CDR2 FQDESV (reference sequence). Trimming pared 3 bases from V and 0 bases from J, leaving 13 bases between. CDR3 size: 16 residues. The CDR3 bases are TGTGCCAGCAGCTTTTCAGTCCGAGGGAGCACAGATACGCAGTATTTT. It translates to CASSFSVRGSTDTQYF.

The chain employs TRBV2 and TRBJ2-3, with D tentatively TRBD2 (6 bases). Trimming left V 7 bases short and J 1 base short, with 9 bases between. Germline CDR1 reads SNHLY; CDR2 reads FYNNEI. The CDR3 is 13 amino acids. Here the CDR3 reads CASKWGGTDTQYF. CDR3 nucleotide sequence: TGTGCCAGCAAATGGGGGGGCACAGATACGCAGTATTTT.

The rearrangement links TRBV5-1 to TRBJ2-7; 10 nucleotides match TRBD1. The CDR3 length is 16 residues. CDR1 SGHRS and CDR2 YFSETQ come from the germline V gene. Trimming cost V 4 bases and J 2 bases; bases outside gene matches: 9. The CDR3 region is CASSLTGTGAAYEQYF. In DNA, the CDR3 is TGCGCCAGCAGCCTTACCGGGACAGGGGCCGCCTACGAGCAGTACTTC. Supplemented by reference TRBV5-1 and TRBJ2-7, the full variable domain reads KAGVTQTPRYLIKTRGQQVTLSCSPISGHRSVSWYQQTPGQGLQFLFEYFSETQRNKGNFPGRFSGRQFSNSRSEMNVSTLELGDSALYLCASSLTGTGAAYEQYFGPGTRLTVT.

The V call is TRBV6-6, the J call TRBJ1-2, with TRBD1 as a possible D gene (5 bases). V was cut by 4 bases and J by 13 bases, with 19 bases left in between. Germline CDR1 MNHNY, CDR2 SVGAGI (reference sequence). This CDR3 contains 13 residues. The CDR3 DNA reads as TGTGCCAGCAGTTCCCTGGTTCAGGGAAAAGGCACCTTC. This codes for CASSSLVQGKGTF.

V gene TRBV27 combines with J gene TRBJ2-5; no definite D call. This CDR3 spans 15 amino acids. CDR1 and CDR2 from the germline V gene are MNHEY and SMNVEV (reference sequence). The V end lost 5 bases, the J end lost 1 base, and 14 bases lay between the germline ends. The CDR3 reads CASSTRLSFQETQYF. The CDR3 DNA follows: TGTGCCAGCAGTACCCGACTGAGTTTCCAAGAGACCCAGTACTTC.

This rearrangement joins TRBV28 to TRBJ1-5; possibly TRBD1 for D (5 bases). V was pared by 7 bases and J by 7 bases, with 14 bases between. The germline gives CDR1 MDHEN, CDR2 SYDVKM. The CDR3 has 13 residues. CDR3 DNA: TGTGCCAGCACCCCCGCGCGGGGGCAGCCCCAGCATTTT. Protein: CASTPARGQPQHF.

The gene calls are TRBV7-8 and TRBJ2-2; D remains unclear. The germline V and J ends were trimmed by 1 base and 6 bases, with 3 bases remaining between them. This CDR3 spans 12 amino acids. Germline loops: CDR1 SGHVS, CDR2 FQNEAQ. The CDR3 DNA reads TGTGCCAGCAGCTTAGGGCCCGGGGAGCTGTTTTTT. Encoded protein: CASSLGPGELFF.

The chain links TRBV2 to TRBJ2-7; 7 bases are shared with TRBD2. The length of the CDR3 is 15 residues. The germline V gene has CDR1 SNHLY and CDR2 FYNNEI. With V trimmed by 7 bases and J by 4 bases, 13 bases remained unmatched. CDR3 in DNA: TGTGCCAGCAAGGGAGGGGACCGACCCGAATACGAGCAGTACTTC. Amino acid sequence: CASKGGDRPEYEQYF.